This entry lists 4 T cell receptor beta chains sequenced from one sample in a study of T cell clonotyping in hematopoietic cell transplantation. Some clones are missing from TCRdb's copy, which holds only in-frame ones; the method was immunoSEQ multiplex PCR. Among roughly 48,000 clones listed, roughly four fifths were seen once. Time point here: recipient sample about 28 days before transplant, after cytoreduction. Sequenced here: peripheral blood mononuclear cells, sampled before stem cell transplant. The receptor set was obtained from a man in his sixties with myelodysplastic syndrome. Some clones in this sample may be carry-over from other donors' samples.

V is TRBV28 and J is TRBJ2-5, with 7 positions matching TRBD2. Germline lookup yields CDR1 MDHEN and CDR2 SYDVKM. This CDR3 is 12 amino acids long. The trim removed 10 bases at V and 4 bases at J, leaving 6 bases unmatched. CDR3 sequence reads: CAIQRGGETQYF. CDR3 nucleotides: TGTGCCATCCAGCGGGGCGGAGAGACCCAGTACTTC.

This CDR3 reads CAWSATGKAYGYTF. CDR3 in DNA: TGTGCCTGGAGTGCAACGGGGAAGGCCTATGGCTACACCTTC. The chain recombines TRBV30 with TRBJ1-2; D uncertain. Germline V gene lookup returns CDR1 GTSNPN and CDR2 SVGIG (reference sequence). This CDR3 region has 14 residues. Trimming left V 1 base short and J 4 bases short, with 13 bases between.

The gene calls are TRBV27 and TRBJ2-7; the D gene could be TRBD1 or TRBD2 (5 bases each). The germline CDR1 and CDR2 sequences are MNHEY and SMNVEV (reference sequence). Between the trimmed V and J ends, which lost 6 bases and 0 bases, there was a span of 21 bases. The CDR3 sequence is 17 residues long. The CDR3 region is CASSNLAPRVSSYEQYF. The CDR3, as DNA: TGTGCCAGCAGCAACCTAGCTCCCAGGGTCAGCTCCTACGAGCAGTACTTC.

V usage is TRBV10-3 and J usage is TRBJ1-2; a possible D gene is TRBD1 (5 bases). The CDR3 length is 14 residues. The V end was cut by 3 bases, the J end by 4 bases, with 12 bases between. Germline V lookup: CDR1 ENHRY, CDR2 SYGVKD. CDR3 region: CAISDPQGPYGYTF. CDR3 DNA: TGTGCCATCAGTGACCCCCAGGGACCCTATGGCTACACCTTC.